This T cell receptor beta chain was identified in a study of OX40 agonist ivuxolimab in advanced cancers. TCRdb's table, derived via immunoSEQ multiplex PCR, lists solely in-frame clones and lacks some. The table lists 60,000 to 70,000 clones, roughly 87% of them singletons, with less than 3.5% in the top ten. Patients with a history of autoimmune disease or on systemic immunosuppression were excluded. The material was CD4+ or CD8+ T cells sorted from blood, obtained in a trial of the OX40 agonist ivuxolimab. The source of this sequence is an adult with an advanced solid tumor such as melanoma, head and neck, liver or kidney cancer.

CDR3 sequence (DNA): TGTGCCAGCAGTGACGACAGGGGTGGTCAGCCCCAGCATTTT. Translation: CASSDDRGGQPQHF. This chain joins TRBV6-5 and TRBJ1-5, with TRBD1 identical over 8 bases. Looked up from germline, CDR1 is MNHEY and CDR2 is SVGAGI. V was pared by 5 bases and J by 6 bases, with 6 bases of the junction left unmatched. The CDR3 is 14 amino acids.